The 10 T cell receptor beta chains below all came from one sample that was sequenced in a study of blood T cell repertoires in COVID-19. Generated by immunoSEQ multiplex PCR, the TCRdb table keeps only in-frame clones and is missing some. The table lists about 60,000 clones, approximately 82% of them singletons. Sequencing used peripheral blood. Every receptor here comes from a man in his 60s with acute or convalescent COVID-19.

The chain links TRBV4-1 to TRBJ1-2; unclear D gene. Germline loops: CDR1 MGHRA, CDR2 YSYEKL. This CDR3 spans 17 amino acids. Trimming left V 0 bases short and J 0 bases short, with 14 bases between. CDR3 loop: CASSQEGLGRANYGYTF. The CDR3 DNA reads TGCGCCAGCAGCCAAGAAGGGCTGGGGAGGGCTAACTATGGCTACACCTTC.

The V gene is TRBV6-2 or TRBV6-3, the J gene TRBJ1-2; possible D gene TRBD1, 5 bases. This CDR3 region has 14 residues. The germline gives CDR1 MNHEY, CDR2 SVGEGT. Trimming shortened V by 4 bases and J by 8 bases, and 17 bases separated the two germline ends. The CDR3, as DNA: TGTGCCAGCAGTTTGTGGGCCTCGGGGGAAGGCTACACCTTC. Protein sequence: CASSLWASGEGYTF.

The chain couples TRBV5-8 to TRBJ1-1; maybe TRBD1 (5 bases). The V end was cut by 4 bases, the J end by 8 bases, with 12 bases between. CDR1 is SGHTS and CDR2 is YDEGEE in the germline V gene. The length of the CDR3 is 12 residues. CDR3 residues: CASSALYREAFF. The CDR3 region has the DNA TGTGCCAGCAGCGCGTTATACAGGGAAGCTTTCTTT.

V and J are TRBV30 and TRBJ1-4; 7 nucleotides line up with TRBD1. The CDR3 contains 14 residues. Germline CDR1 reads GTSNPN; CDR2 reads SVGIG (reference sequence). J was trimmed by 10 bases and V by 3 bases; bases with no gene match: 11. The CDR3: CAWSPSRGSGKLFF. The CDR3 region has the DNA TGTGCCTGGAGCCCTTCCAGGGGGTCCGGAAAACTGTTTTTT.

This chain connects TRBV11-2 to TRBJ2-3; 11 bases agree with TRBD2. J gave up 9 bases and V 4 bases, and 3 bases lay outside the gene matches. Germline values: CDR1 SGHAT, CDR2 FQNNGV. This CDR3 is 13 amino acids long. CDR3: CASSSGTSGTQYF. The CDR3 region has the DNA TGTGCCAGCAGCTCGGGGACTAGCGGAACGCAGTATTTT.

CDR3 amino acids: CATSGWSNEQFF. CDR3 DNA sequence: TGTGCCACCAGTGGTTGGAGCAATGAGCAGTTCTTC. The chain uses TRBV24-1 and TRBJ2-1; D is undetermined. Deletions cut 5 bases from V and 6 bases from J, with 7 bases between. The CDR3 contains 12 residues. CDR1 KGHDR and CDR2 SFDVKD come from the germline V gene.

This clone was recorded only once. This chain uses TRBV19 with TRBJ1-1, with TRBD1 identical over 8 bases. Looked up from germline, CDR1 is LNHDA and CDR2 is SQIVND (reference sequence). The CDR3 runs 17 residues. The trim removed 3 bases at V and 0 bases at J, leaving 9 bases unmatched. The CDR3 sequence: CASSMGAGGPMNTEAFF. The DNA of the CDR3 is TGTGCCAGTAGTATGGGGGCAGGGGGCCCCATGAACACTGAAGCTTTCTTT.

The chain joins TRBV6-6 to TRBJ1-2; the D gene is possibly TRBD1 (5 bases). V was clipped by 0 bases and J by 8 bases, with 13 bases between them. Per the germline V gene, CDR1 is MNHNY and CDR2 is SVGAGI (reference sequence). This CDR3 region has 14 residues. The chain's CDR3 is CASSYSTVGAGYTF. The DNA of the CDR3 is TGTGCCAGCAGTTACTCGACGGTTGGGGCGGGCTACACCTTC.

The V gene is TRBV5-6, the J gene TRBJ1-2; 8 positions agree with TRBD1. This CDR3 contains 15 residues. V shed 5 bases, J shed 3 bases, and the junction held 9 bases outside the gene matches. Germline CDR1 SGHDT, CDR2 YYEEEE. The CDR3 sequence: CASRRGQGLYYGYTF. The CDR3 coding sequence is TGTGCCAGCAGGCGTGGACAGGGCTTGTACTATGGCTACACCTTC.

This clone was counted once. The chain has TRBV6-6 and TRBJ1-4; 9 nucleotides match TRBD1. V shed 0 bases and J 14 bases; nucleotides not matched to a gene: 10. CDR3 size: 15 residues. Germline V gives CDR1 MNHNY, CDR2 SVGAGI (reference sequence). CDR3 sequence: CASSYSGQGFQYLFF. CDR3 coding DNA: TGTGCCAGCAGTTACTCGGGACAGGGTTTTCAGTACCTGTTTTTT.